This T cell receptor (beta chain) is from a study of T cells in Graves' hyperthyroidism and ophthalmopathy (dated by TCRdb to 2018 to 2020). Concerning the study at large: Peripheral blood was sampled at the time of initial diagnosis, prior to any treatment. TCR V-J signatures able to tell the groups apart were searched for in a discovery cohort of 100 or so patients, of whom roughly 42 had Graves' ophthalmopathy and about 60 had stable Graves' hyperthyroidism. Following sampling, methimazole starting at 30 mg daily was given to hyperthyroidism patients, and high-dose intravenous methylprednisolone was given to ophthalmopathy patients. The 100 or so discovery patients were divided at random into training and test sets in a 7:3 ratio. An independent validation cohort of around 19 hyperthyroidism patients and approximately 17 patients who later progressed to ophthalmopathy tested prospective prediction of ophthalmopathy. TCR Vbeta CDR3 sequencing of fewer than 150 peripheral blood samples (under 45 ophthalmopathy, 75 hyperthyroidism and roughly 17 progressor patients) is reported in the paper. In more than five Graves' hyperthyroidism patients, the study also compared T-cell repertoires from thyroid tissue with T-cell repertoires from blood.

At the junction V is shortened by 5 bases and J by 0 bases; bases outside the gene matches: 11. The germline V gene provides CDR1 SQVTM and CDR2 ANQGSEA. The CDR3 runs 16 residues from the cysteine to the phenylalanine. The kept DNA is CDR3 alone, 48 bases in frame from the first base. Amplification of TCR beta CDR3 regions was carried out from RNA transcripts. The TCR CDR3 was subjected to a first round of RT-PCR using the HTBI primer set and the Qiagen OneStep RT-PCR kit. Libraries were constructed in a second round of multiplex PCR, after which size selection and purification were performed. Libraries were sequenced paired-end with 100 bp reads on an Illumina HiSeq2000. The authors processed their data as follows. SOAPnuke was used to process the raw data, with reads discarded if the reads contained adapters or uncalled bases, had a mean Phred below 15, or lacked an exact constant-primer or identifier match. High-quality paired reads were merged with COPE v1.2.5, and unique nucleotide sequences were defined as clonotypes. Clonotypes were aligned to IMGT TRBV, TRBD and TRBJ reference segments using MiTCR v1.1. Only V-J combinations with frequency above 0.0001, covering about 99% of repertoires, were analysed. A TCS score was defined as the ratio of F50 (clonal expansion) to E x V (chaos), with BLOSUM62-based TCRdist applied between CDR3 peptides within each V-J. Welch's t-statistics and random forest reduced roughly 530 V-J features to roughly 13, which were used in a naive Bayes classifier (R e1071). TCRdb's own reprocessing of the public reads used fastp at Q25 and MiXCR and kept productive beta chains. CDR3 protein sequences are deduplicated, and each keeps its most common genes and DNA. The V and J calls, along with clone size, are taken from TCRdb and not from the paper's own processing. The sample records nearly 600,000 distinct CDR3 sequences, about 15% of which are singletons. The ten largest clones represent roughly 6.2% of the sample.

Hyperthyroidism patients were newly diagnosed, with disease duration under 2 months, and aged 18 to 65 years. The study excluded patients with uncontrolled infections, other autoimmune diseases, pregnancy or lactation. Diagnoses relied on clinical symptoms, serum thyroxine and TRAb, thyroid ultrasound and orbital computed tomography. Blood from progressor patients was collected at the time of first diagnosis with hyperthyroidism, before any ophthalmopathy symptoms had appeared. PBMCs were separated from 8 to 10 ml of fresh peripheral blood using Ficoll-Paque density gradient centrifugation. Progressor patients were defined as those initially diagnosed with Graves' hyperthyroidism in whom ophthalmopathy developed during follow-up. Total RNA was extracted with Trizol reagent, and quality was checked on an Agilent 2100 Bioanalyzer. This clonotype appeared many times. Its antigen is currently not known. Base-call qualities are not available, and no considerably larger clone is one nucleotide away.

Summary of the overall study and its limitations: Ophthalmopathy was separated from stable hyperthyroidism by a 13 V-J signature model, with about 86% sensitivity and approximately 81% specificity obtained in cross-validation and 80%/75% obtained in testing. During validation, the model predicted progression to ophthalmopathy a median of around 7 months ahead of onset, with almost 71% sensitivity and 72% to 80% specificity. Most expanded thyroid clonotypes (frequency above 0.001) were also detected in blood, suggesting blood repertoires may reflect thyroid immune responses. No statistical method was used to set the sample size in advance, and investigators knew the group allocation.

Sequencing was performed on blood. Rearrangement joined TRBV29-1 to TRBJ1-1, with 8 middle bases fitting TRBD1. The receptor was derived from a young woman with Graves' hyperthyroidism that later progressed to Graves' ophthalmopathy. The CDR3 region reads CSVTGQGQSMNTEAFF. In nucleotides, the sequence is TGCAGCGTTACCGGACAGGGCCAATCTATGAACACTGAAGCTTTCTTT. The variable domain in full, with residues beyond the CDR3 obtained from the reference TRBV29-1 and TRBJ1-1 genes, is SAVISQKPSRDICQRGTSLTIQCQVDSQVTMMFWYRQQPGQSLTLIATANQGSEATYESGFVIDKFPISRPNLTFSTLTVSNMSPEDSSIYLCSVTGQGQSMNTEAFFGQGTRLTVV.